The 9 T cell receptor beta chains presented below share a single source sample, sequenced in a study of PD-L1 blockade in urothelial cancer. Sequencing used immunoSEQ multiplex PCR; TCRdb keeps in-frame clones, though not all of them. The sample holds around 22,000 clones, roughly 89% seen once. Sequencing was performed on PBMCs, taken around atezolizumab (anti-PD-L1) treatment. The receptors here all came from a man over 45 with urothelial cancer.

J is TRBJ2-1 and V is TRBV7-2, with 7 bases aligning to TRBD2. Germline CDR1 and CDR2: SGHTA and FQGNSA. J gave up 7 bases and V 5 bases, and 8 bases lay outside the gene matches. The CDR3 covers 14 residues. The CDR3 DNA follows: TGTGCCAGCAGCCCCCCCGGGGGGTGGAATGAGCAGTTCTTC. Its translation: CASSPPGGWNEQFF.

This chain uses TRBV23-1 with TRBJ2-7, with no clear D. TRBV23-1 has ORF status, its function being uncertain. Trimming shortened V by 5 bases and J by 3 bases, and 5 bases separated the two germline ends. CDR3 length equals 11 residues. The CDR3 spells CASSLNYEQYF. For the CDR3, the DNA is TGCGCCAGCAGTTTAAACTACGAGCAGTACTTC.

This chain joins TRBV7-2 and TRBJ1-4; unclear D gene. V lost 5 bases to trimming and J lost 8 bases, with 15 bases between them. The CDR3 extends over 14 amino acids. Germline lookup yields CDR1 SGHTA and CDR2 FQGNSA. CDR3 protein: CASSPRRTGEKLFF. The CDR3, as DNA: TGTGCCAGCAGCCCACGCAGAACGGGGGAAAAACTGTTTTTT. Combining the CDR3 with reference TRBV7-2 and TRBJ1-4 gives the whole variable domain GAGVSQSPSNKVTEKGKDVELRCDPISGHTALYWYRQSLGQGLEFLIYFQGNSAPDKSGLPSDRFSAERTGGSVSTLTIQRTQQEDSAVYLCASSPRRTGEKLFFGSGTQLSVL.

The CDR3 is CASSRTSKETQYF. CDR3 DNA: TGTGCCAGTAGTCGGACTAGCAAAGAGACCCAGTACTTC. The chain carries TRBV19 and TRBJ2-5, with 8 bases that match TRBD2. V shed 5 bases, J shed 3 bases, and the junction held 2 bases outside the gene matches. CDR1 and CDR2 from the germline V gene are LNHDA and SQIVND (reference sequence). The CDR3 totals 13 residues. The whole variable domain, filled in from reference TRBV19 and TRBJ2-5, reads DGGITQSPKYLFRKEGQNVTLSCEQNLNHDAMYWYRQDPGQGLRLIYYSQIVNDFQKGDIAEGYSVSREKKESFPLTVTSAQKNPTAFYLCASSRTSKETQYFGPGTRLLVL.

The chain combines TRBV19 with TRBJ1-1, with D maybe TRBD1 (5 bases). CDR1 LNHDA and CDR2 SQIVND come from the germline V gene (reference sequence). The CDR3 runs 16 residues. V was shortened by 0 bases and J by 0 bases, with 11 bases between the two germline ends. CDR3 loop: CASSIEWGRVNTEAFF. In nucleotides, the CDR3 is TGTGCCAGTAGTATAGAATGGGGCAGGGTGAACACTGAAGCTTTCTTT.

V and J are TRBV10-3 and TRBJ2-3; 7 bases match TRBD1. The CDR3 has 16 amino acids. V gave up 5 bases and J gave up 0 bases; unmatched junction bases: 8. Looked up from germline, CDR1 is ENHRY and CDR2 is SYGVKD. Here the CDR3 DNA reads TGTGCCATCAGTAGAGGGACAGCACAAAGCACAGATACGCAGTATTTT. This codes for CAISRGTAQSTDTQYF.

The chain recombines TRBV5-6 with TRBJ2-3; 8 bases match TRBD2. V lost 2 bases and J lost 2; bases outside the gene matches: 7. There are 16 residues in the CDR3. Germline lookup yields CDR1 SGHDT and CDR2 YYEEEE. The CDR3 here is CASSFLGGRTTDTQYF. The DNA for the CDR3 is TGTGCCAGCAGCTTCCTTGGCGGGAGGACCACAGATACGCAGTATTTT.

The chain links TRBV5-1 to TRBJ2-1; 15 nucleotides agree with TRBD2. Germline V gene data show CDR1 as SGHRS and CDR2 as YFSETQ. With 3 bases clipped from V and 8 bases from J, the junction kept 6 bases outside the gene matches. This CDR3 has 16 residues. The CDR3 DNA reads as TGCGCCAGCAGCTCGGGACTAGCGGGAGGTTCGGATGAGCAGTTCTTC. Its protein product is CASSSGLAGGSDEQFF.

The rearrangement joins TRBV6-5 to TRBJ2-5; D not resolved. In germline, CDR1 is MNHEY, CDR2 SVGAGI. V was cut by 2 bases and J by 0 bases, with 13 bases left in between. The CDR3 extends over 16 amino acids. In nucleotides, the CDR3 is TGTGCCAGCAGTTACGGAACGGAGAGCCACCAAGAGACCCAGTACTTC. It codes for CASSYGTESHQETQYF.